This entry lists 20 T cell receptor beta chains sequenced from one sample in a study of beta chain features in type 1 diabetes. Study observations and caveats: Among all four CD4+ subsets, Type 1 diabetes patients had TCRB CDR3s that were moderately but significantly shorter.

These receptors have no known antigen. Every bit of the isolated RNA underwent reverse transcription, so sequencing read expressed TCRB transcripts. The table came from immunoSEQ multiplex PCR; TCRdb's copy has only in-frame clones and leaves some out. Here the sample spans about 700,000 clones, around an eighth being singletons. Sequencing used naive CD4+ T cells from blood. The receptors come from a man between 18 and 29 years old with type 1 diabetes.

The rearrangement uses TRBV25-1 and TRBJ2-5; D not resolved. The V gene's germline CDR1 is MGHDK and CDR2 SYGVNS. The CDR3 is 15 residues long. The V end lost 1 base, the J end lost 1 base, and 10 bases lay between the germline ends. CDR3 residues: CASSELNRFQETQYF. The CDR3 DNA sequence: TGTGCCAGCAGTGAATTGAACCGCTTCCAAGAGACCCAGTACTTC.

V and J are TRBV7-9 and TRBJ2-7, with 7 bases identical to TRBD1. This CDR3 contains 15 residues. J lost 3 bases, V lost 6 bases, and 11 bases had no gene match. Germline V gene data show CDR1 as SEHNR and CDR2 as FQNEAQ (reference sequence). The CDR3 coding sequence is TGTGCCAGCAGTAATCTGGGGGACAGCGTCTACGAGCAGTACTTC. Its translation is CASSNLGDSVYEQYF.

The rearrangement links TRBV6-5 to TRBJ1-1; 7 positions agree with TRBD1. After removal of 7 bases from V and 5 bases from J, the junction contained 4 bases not matched to a gene. The CDR3 spans 12 residues. Germline V CDR1 and CDR2: MNHEY, SVGAGI. CDR3 region: CASKRTGTEAFF. The CDR3 DNA reads as TGTGCCAGCAAACGGACAGGAACTGAAGCTTTCTTT.

V is TRBV5-1 and J is TRBJ2-7, with D perhaps TRBD1 or TRBD2 (5 bases each). The CDR3 is made up of 16 amino acids. V gave up 4 bases and J gave up 7 bases, with 24 bases separating them. Germline-derived CDR1 and CDR2 are SGHRS and YFSETQ. For the CDR3, the DNA is TGCGCCAGCAGCCTGACCCCCCGCCGGGACCGTAATGAGCAGTACTTC. This encodes CASSLTPRRDRNEQYF.

The chain couples TRBV13 to TRBJ2-7; TRBD2 agrees at 11 bases. Germline lookup yields CDR1 PRHDT and CDR2 FYEKMQ (reference sequence). With 5 bases clipped from V and 0 bases from J, the junction kept 6 bases outside the gene matches. The CDR3 totals 16 residues. CDR3 in amino acids: CASSILLAGASYEQYF. The CDR3 DNA sequence: TGTGCCAGCAGCATCCTACTAGCGGGGGCCTCCTACGAGCAGTACTTC. Variable domain in full (rest from reference TRBV13 and TRBJ2-7): AAGVIQSPRHLIKEKRETATLKCYPIPRHDTVYWYQQGPGQDPQFLISFYEKMQSDKGSIPDRFSAQQFSDYHSELNMSSLELGDSALYFCASSILLAGASYEQYFGPGTRLTVT.

The sample holds a few counts of this clone. An end of the junction differs from the germline gene, which may be a read error. Other nucleotide sequences in the sample specify the same CDR3. The V and J genes are TRBV30 and TRBJ2-2; D could derive from TRBD1 or TRBD2 (5 bases each). From germline, CDR1 is GTSNPN and CDR2 SVGIG (reference sequence). The CDR3 sequence is 14 residues long. CDR3 amino acids: CAWKEGPYTGELFF. CDR3 sequence (DNA): TGCGCCTGGAAAGAGGGGCCGTACACCGGGGAGCTGTTTTTT.

This clone was detected many times. The genes are TRBV4-1 and TRBJ2-2; D possibly corresponds to TRBD1 (5 bases). Germline V gives CDR1 MGHRA, CDR2 YSYEKL. This CDR3 comprises 14 residues. Trimming removed 7 bases at V and 6 bases at J, with 15 bases between. The CDR3 reads CASTPGAVPGELFF. CDR3 bases: TGCGCCAGCACCCCTGGGGCTGTCCCCGGGGAGCTGTTTTTT.

This clone was counted only a few times. The chain is built from TRBV13 and TRBJ1-5, with D possibly matching TRBD1 (5 bases). Germline loops: CDR1 PRHDT, CDR2 FYEKMQ (reference sequence). With 0 bases removed from V and 7 bases from J, the gap between germline ends came to 7 bases. The CDR3 loop spans 13 amino acids. CDR3 sequence (DNA): TGTGCCAGCAGCTTAGGGAGGGGCCAGCCCCAGCATTTT. Residues: CASSLGRGQPQHF.

J is TRBJ1-6 and V is TRBV4-1; the match to TRBD1 covers 7 bases. The CDR3 consists of 16 residues. V lost 1 base and J lost 7; bases outside the gene matches: 7. Germline V CDR1 and CDR2: MGHRA, YSYEKL. The CDR3 DNA reads TGCGCCAGCAGCCAAGGAGCGTCCAGGGGGAATTCACCCCTCCACTTT. Amino acids: CASSQGASRGNSPLHF.

The chain joins TRBV29-1 to TRBJ1-2; possibly TRBD1 for D (6 bases). Trimming removed 8 bases from V and 5 bases from J, with 18 bases in between. The germline gives CDR1 SQVTM, CDR2 ANQGSEA. The CDR3 is made up of 13 amino acids. The CDR3 sequence is CSILTGTSYGYTF. CDR3 nucleotides: TGCAGCATTCTGACAGGAACTTCTTATGGCTACACCTTC. The entire variable domain, with the rest obtained from reference TRBV29-1 and TRBJ1-2, is as follows: SAVISQKPSRDICQRGTSLTIQCQVDSQVTMMFWYRQQPGQSLTLIATANQGSEATYESGFVIDKFPISRPNLTFSTLTVSNMSPEDSSIYLCSILTGTSYGYTFGSGTRLTVV.

This clone was found a few times. The chain employs TRBV18 and TRBJ1-1; possible D gene TRBD1, 5 bases. From germline, CDR1 is KGHSH and CDR2 LQKENI. Trimming cost V 5 bases and J 0 bases, with 16 bases left between them. The CDR3 has 16 residues. In nucleotides, the CDR3 is TGTGCCAGCTCATCCCGACAGTCTAATATGAACACTGAAGCTTTCTTT. Encoded protein: CASSSRQSNMNTEAFF.

V is TRBV19 and J is TRBJ2-3; TRBD2 matches 7 bases. Germline V gene lookup returns CDR1 LNHDA and CDR2 SQIVND (reference sequence). J was trimmed by 1 base and V by 3 bases; bases with no gene match: 4. The CDR3 is made up of 15 amino acids. The chain's CDR3 is CASSIGAGGTDTQYF. As DNA, the CDR3 is TGTGCCAGTAGTATTGGGGCGGGGGGCACAGATACGCAGTATTTT.

The chain combines TRBV4-1 with TRBJ1-2; D might be TRBD1 (6 bases). The length of the CDR3 is 18 residues. Germline-derived CDR1 and CDR2 are MGHRA and YSYEKL. V lost 0 bases and J lost 0, with 17 bases in between. The CDR3 sequence is CASSQDNGRGTPNYGYTF. CDR3 DNA sequence: TGCGCCAGCAGCCAAGATAACGGCAGGGGAACCCCTAACTATGGCTACACCTTC.

The gene calls are TRBV2 and TRBJ2-3, with D hard to call. V was cut by 5 bases and J by 4 bases, with 10 bases left in between. The V gene's germline CDR1 is SNHLY and CDR2 FYNNEI. CDR3 length: 13 amino acids. CDR3 nucleotides: TGTGCCAGCAGTTTAGGACCCGCAGATACGCAGTATTTT. It yields the protein CASSLGPADTQYF.

This clone has only a few counts. The CDR3 sequence: CASMATANTGELFF. DNA for the CDR3: TGTGCCTCGATGGCTACGGCGAACACCGGGGAGCTGTTTTTT. The V call is TRBV30, the J call TRBJ2-2, with D hard to call. From germline, CDR1 is GTSNPN and CDR2 SVGIG (reference sequence). Deletions cut 7 bases from V and 0 bases from J, with 12 bases between. This CDR3 has 14 amino acids. The full variable domain, rest sourced from reference TRBV30 and TRBJ2-2, is SQTIHQWPATLVQPVGSPLSLECTVEGTSNPNLYWYRQAAGRGLQLLFYSVGIGQISSEVPQNLSASRPQDRQFILSSKKLLLSDSGFYLCASMATANTGELFFGEGSRLTVL.

The chain recombines TRBV19 with TRBJ1-1, with D tentatively TRBD1 (6 bases). The CDR3 has 15 amino acids. Germline assignment: CDR1 LNHDA and CDR2 SQIVND (reference sequence). Trimming took off 7 bases at V and 2 bases at J, with 17 bases between the two ends. CDR3 residues: CASKGGDSRNTEAFF. The CDR3 DNA reads TGTGCCAGTAAAGGGGGAGACAGCAGAAACACTGAAGCTTTCTTT.

The chain employs TRBV9 and TRBJ2-3; D remains ambiguous. CDR3 size: 15 residues. V was cut by 1 base and J by 1 base, with 10 bases left in between. CDR1 and CDR2 from the germline V gene are SGDLS and YYNGEE. Here the CDR3 reads CASSVWTDRTDTQYF. DNA of the CDR3: TGTGCCAGCAGCGTATGGACGGACCGCACAGATACGCAGTATTTT.

This chain joins TRBV7-8 and TRBJ2-3, with a weak D call TRBD2 (6 bases). Per germline, CDR1 SGHVS and CDR2 FQNEAQ. This CDR3 is 15 amino acids long. Trimming stripped 6 bases from V and 1 base from J, with 14 bases between. This chain's CDR3 is CASSLGPGGTDTQYF. For the CDR3, the DNA is TGTGCCAGCAGTCTCGGACCGGGAGGCACAGATACGCAGTATTTT. Combining the CDR3 with reference TRBV7-8 and TRBJ2-3 gives the whole variable domain GAGVSQSPRYKVAKRGQDVALRCDPISGHVSLFWYQQALGQGPEFLTYFQNEAQLDKSGLPSDRFFAERPEGSVSTLKIQRTQQEDSAVYLCASSLGPGGTDTQYFGPGTRLTVL.

Note on this clone: This CDR3 is also generated by other DNA sequences in the sample. The rearrangement links TRBV5-1 to TRBJ1-1; D remains ambiguous. This CDR3 spans 13 amino acids. V lost 2 bases, J lost 1 base, and 6 bases lay in between. Germline CDR1 and CDR2: SGHRS and YFSETQ. Here the CDR3 DNA reads TGCGCCAGCAGCTTAGCGCAGAACACTGAAGCTTTCTTT. It yields the protein CASSLAQNTEAFF.

This chain links TRBV7-9 with TRBJ1-2; 7 positions match TRBD1. This CDR3 is built from 13 residues. V lost 5 bases and J lost 6; bases outside the gene matches: 6. Germline lookup yields CDR1 SEHNR and CDR2 FQNEAQ (reference sequence). In nucleotides, the CDR3 is TGTGCCAGCAGCCAACAGGGGAGCGATGGCTACACCTTC. Translation: CASSQQGSDGYTF.